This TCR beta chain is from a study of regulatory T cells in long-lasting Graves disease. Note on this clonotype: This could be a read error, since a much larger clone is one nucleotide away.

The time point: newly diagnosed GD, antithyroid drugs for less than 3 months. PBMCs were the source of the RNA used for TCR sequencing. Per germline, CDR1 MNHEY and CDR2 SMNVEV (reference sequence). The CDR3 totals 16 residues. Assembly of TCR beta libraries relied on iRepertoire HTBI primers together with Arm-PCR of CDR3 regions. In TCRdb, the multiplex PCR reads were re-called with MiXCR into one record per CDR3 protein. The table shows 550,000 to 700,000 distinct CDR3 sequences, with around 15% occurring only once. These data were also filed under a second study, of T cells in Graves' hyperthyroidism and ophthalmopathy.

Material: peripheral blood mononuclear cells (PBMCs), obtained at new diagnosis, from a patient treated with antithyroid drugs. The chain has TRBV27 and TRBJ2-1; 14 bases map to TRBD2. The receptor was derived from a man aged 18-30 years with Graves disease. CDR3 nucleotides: TGTGTCAGCAGTCCAGGGACTAGCGGGAGTAACAATGAGCAGTTCTTC. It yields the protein CVSSPGTSGSNNEQFF.